Each of the 26 T cell receptor beta chains below was sequenced from the same sample in a study of cytomegalovirus exposure and HLA in healthy donors. Primers included in the PCR were 60 Vbeta and 13 Jbeta primers. The method was immunoSEQ multiplex PCR; TCRdb's version includes in-frame clones alone and lacks a portion of them. Among some 130,000 clones listed, 73% were seen once. The sequenced material came from PBMCs. These receptors all come from a woman in her 40s in good health and CMV-seronegative.

The rearrangement uses TRBV14 and TRBJ2-5, with 7 bases fitting TRBD2. The CDR3 has 14 residues. Germline V gene sequence: CDR1 SGHDN, CDR2 FVKESK. V lost 7 bases, J lost 0 bases, and 5 bases stayed unmatched. For the CDR3, the DNA is TGTGCCAGCACAGCGGGGCACGACCAAGAGACCCAGTACTTC. It translates to CASTAGHDQETQYF.

The V call is TRBV7-2, the J call TRBJ1-6; the D is unclear. The CDR3 runs 13 residues. The germline V gene has CDR1 SGHTA and CDR2 FQGNSA. V lost 2 bases, J lost 10 bases, and 9 bases lay in between. DNA of the CDR3: TGTGCCAGCAGCTTAAGTGCGGCATCACCCCTCCACTTT. Translated: CASSLSAASPLHF.

To note about this clone: This sample includes further DNA sequences coding for the same CDR3. This chain links TRBV5-1 with TRBJ1-2; 8 bases map to TRBD1. The CDR3 contains 13 residues. After removal of 3 bases from V and 6 bases from J, the junction contained 4 bases not matched to a gene. The germline CDR1 and CDR2 sequences are SGHRS and YFSETQ. The CDR3 reads CASSSGQGDGYTF. The CDR3 coding sequence is TGCGCCAGCAGCTCCGGACAGGGCGATGGCTACACCTTC.

This chain's CDR3 is CASSSGLAGGTDTQYF. The CDR3 nucleotides are TGTGCCAGCAGTTCTGGACTAGCGGGGGGGACAGATACGCAGTATTTT. The chain couples TRBV7-8 to TRBJ2-3; 15 nucleotides match TRBD2. The CDR3 loop spans 16 amino acids. V lost 6 bases, J lost 3 bases, and 4 bases stayed unmatched. Per germline, CDR1 SGHVS and CDR2 FQNEAQ.

V usage is TRBV27 and J usage is TRBJ1-2, with TRBD1 matching over 7 bases. Germline CDR1 reads MNHEY; CDR2 reads SMNVEV (reference sequence). The CDR3 length is 13 residues. Trimming took 0 bases from V and 8 from J; bases not matched to a gene: 3. CDR3 loop: CASSLSGQCGYTF. The CDR3 region has the DNA TGTGCCAGCAGTTTATCGGGACAGTGCGGCTACACCTTC.

J is TRBJ1-5 and V is TRBV2; no reliable D call. The CDR3 contains 14 residues. Deletions cut 2 bases from V and 0 bases from J, with 5 bases between. Germline V gives CDR1 SNHLY, CDR2 FYNNEI. The CDR3 loop is CASSEQLSNQPQHF. DNA for the CDR3: TGTGCCAGCAGTGAACAACTTAGCAATCAGCCCCAGCATTTT.

This chain joins TRBV7-2 and TRBJ2-2, with D possibly TRBD1 on 5 matching bases. The CDR3 is 14 residues long. CDR1 and CDR2 (germline): SGHTA, FQGNSA. The germline V and J ends were trimmed by 2 bases and 5 bases, with 9 bases remaining between them. CDR3 amino acids: CASSLLTVTGELFF. The CDR3 region has the DNA TGTGCCAGCAGCTTACTGACAGTAACCGGGGAGCTGTTTTTT.

The DNA of the CDR3 is TGTGCCAGCAGCCCCGGGACAGGGGACTATGGCTACACCTTC. It specifies CASSPGTGDYGYTF. The chain couples TRBV11-2 to TRBJ1-2, with TRBD1 identical over 10 bases. Germline CDR1 reads SGHAT; CDR2 reads FQNNGV. Trimming removed 5 bases from V and 3 bases from J; junction bases left unmatched: 3. The CDR3 consists of 14 residues. The full variable domain, with the rest looked up from reference TRBV11-2 and TRBJ1-2, is EAGVAQSPRYKIIEKRQSVAFWCNPISGHATLYWYQQILGQGPKLLIQFQNNGVVDDSQLPKDRFSAERLKGVDSTLKIQPAKLEDSAVYLCASSPGTGDYGYTFGSGTRLTVV.

The V call is TRBV7-3, the J call TRBJ2-1, with 8 bases identical to TRBD1. V dropped 3 bases and J dropped 2; count of bases not matched to a gene: 3. CDR1 and CDR2 (germline): SGHTA, FQGTGA. The length of the CDR3 is 15 residues. In DNA, the CDR3 is TGTGCCAGCAGCTTGGACAGGGCCACCTACAATGAGCAGTTCTTC. As protein: CASSLDRATYNEQFF.

The chain carries TRBV15 and TRBJ1-6; the D gene is possibly TRBD1 (5 bases). V dropped 0 bases and J dropped 8 bases, with 14 bases sitting between them. Germline CDR1 and CDR2: LNHNV and YYDKDF (reference sequence). The CDR3 has 16 amino acids. The chain's CDR3 is CATSREAGGVHSPLHF. The CDR3 DNA sequence: TGTGCCACCAGCAGAGAAGCGGGGGGTGTGCATTCACCCCTCCACTTT.

The chain carries TRBV25-1 and TRBJ1-5; D not certain. V was clipped by 1 base and J by 4 bases, with 11 bases between them. The CDR3 has 15 residues. Germline V gene lookup returns CDR1 MGHDK and CDR2 SYGVNS. The CDR3 DNA sequence: TGTGCCAGCAGTGAATCCGGGGTTCTAAATCAGCCCCAGCATTTT. It encodes CASSESGVLNQPQHF. Full variable domain (remainder filled in from reference TRBV25-1 and TRBJ1-5): EADIYQTPRYLVIGTGKKITLECSQTMGHDKMYWYQQDPGMELHLIHYSYGVNSTEKGDLSSESTVSRIRTEHFPLTLESARPSHTSQYLCASSESGVLNQPQHFGDGTRLSIL.

The chain combines TRBV14 with TRBJ1-2, with D uncertain. The CDR3 is 15 amino acids. CDR1 and CDR2 from the germline V gene are SGHDN and FVKESK. V lost 0 bases, J lost 4 bases, and 12 bases lay in between. CDR3 loop: CASSQDPGEFYGYTF. The CDR3 DNA is TGTGCCAGCAGCCAAGACCCTGGGGAGTTCTATGGCTACACCTTC.

The chain has TRBV15 and TRBJ2-7; 7 bases fit TRBD1. Trimming cost V 3 bases and J 2 bases; bases outside gene matches: 7. The CDR3 length is 15 residues. Germline V gene data show CDR1 as LNHNV and CDR2 as YYDKDF (reference sequence). CDR3 protein: CATSSRDSQAYEQYV. In DNA form, the CDR3 reads TGTGCCACCAGCAGCAGGGACAGTCAGGCCTACGAGCAGTACGTC.

Concerning this clone: At one boundary the junction diverges from the germline segment, which might be a read error. The chain is built from TRBV7-9 and TRBJ2-7, with D hard to call. The CDR3 has 12 residues. Per germline, CDR1 SEHNR and CDR2 FQNEAQ (reference sequence). The CDR3: CSSSLGDYEQYF. The CDR3 DNA reads as TGTTCCAGCAGCTTAGGAGACTACGAGCAGTACTTC.

The V gene is TRBV6-6, the J gene TRBJ1-5, with no clear D. The CDR3 loop spans 16 amino acids. Trimming left V 6 bases short and J 5 bases short, with 20 bases between. Per germline, CDR1 MNHNY and CDR2 SVGAGI (reference sequence). CDR3 loop: CASSPRRGGSYQPQHF. CDR3 bases: TGTGCCAGCAGCCCCAGGAGAGGAGGGAGCTATCAGCCCCAGCATTTT.

The chain uses TRBV28 and TRBJ1-6; weak D call: TRBD1 (6 bases). Germline V gives CDR1 MDHEN, CDR2 SYDVKM. Trimming cost V 4 bases and J 6 bases, with 13 bases left between them. This CDR3 is built from 15 residues. The CDR3 loop reads CASSSVWGRNSPLHF. Written as DNA, the CDR3 is TGTGCCAGCAGTTCGGTATGGGGGCGTAATTCACCCCTCCACTTT.

The rearrangement uses TRBV18 and TRBJ2-6; 7 positions agree with TRBD1. The CDR3 consists of 16 residues. The J segment lost 0 bases and the V segment lost 3 bases, leaving 2 bases of the junction unmatched. Per the germline V gene, CDR1 is KGHSH and CDR2 is LQKENI. This CDR3 is CASSPGQLSGANVLTF. For the CDR3, the DNA is TGTGCCAGCTCACCGGGACAGCTCTCTGGGGCCAACGTCCTGACTTTC. Filled out from reference TRBV18 and TRBJ2-6, the complete variable domain reads NAGVMQNPRHLVRRRGQEARLRCSPMKGHSHVYWYRQLPEEGLKFMVYLQKENIIDESGMPKERFSAEFPKEGPSILRIQQVVRGDSAAYFCASSPGQLSGANVLTFGAGSRLTVL.

This chain links TRBV7-9 with TRBJ1-4; D is unclear. The V gene lost 1 base and the J gene lost 5 bases, with 11 bases spanning the gap. The CDR3 totals 15 residues. Germline assignment: CDR1 SEHNR and CDR2 FQNEAQ (reference sequence). Written as DNA, the CDR3 is TGTGCCAGCAGCTTAGAAGGCAGGAAGAATGAAAAACTGTTTTTT. Translated, it gives CASSLEGRKNEKLFF. The full variable domain, rest sourced from reference TRBV7-9 and TRBJ1-4, is DTGVSQNPRHKITKRGQNVTFRCDPISEHNRLYWYRQTLGQGPEFLTYFQNEAQLEKSRLLSDRFSAERPKGSFSTLEIQRTEQGDSAMYLCASSLEGRKNEKLFFGSGTQLSVL.

This clone is a singleton in its sample. The chain is built from TRBV9 and TRBJ1-2, with 10 bases that match TRBD1. Trimming at V came to 0 bases and at J to 8 bases, leaving 7 bases not matched to a gene. The CDR3 loop spans 15 amino acids. Per the germline V gene, CDR1 is SGDLS and CDR2 is YYNGEE. The CDR3 DNA reads as TGTGCCAGCAGCGTAGACGCGGGACAGGGGCAGGGCTACACCTTC. Its protein is CASSVDAGQGQGYTF.

The chain combines TRBV19 with TRBJ1-2; 8 bases are shared with TRBD1. The CDR3 extends over 15 amino acids. From germline, CDR1 is LNHDA and CDR2 SQIVND (reference sequence). V gave up 3 bases and J gave up 4 bases; unmatched junction bases: 7. This CDR3 is CASSIAGGEPYGYTF. The CDR3 DNA reads as TGTGCCAGTAGTATCGCAGGGGGCGAACCCTATGGCTACACCTTC.

The J gene is TRBJ2-1, the V gene TRBV27; tentatively, D is TRBD2 (7 bases). CDR3 size: 16 residues. Between the trimmed V and J ends, which lost 4 bases and 4 bases, there was a span of 17 bases. The germline V gene has CDR1 MNHEY and CDR2 SMNVEV (reference sequence). CDR3 region: CASSYVGAGTYNEQFF. For the CDR3, the DNA is TGTGCCAGCAGTTATGTGGGAGCGGGGACATACAATGAGCAGTTCTTC.

The chain uses TRBV25-1 and TRBJ2-1, with 8 bases aligning to TRBD1. Per the germline V gene, CDR1 is MGHDK and CDR2 is SYGVNS. The CDR3 is 17 amino acids. V gave up 0 bases and J gave up 3 bases; unmatched junction bases: 7. CDR3 protein: CASSEYFLGTGYNEQFF. The CDR3 DNA reads TGTGCCAGCAGTGAATATTTTCTCGGGACAGGCTACAATGAGCAGTTCTTC.

The chain links TRBV7-2 to TRBJ2-3; TRBD2 matches 8 bases. CDR1 is SGHTA and CDR2 is FQGNSA in the germline V gene. The CDR3 totals 15 residues. Losses at the gene ends were 6 bases for V and 0 bases for J; bases not matched to a gene: 5. DNA for the CDR3: TGTGCCAGCAGGTTTAGCGGGATAAGCACAGATACGCAGTATTTT. Protein: CASRFSGISTDTQYF.

This rearrangement joins TRBV11-2 to TRBJ1-1; weak D call: TRBD1 (6 bases). Between the trimmed V and J ends, which lost 2 bases and 2 bases, there was a span of 12 bases. Germline-derived CDR1 and CDR2 are SGHAT and FQNNGV. The CDR3 is 15 amino acids. CDR3 nucleotides: TGTGCCAGCAGCTTATCCCCAGGGGCTAACACTGAAGCTTTCTTT. Encoded protein: CASSLSPGANTEAFF.

The chain carries TRBV7-9 and TRBJ1-1; 7 nucleotides align to TRBD1. The CDR3 is 14 residues long. Germline V gives CDR1 SEHNR, CDR2 FQNEAQ (reference sequence). V trimming: 4 bases; J trimming: 6 bases; junction bases outside the gene matches: 8. The CDR3 DNA sequence: TGTGCCAGCAGCTCGATTGACAGGGACGCTGAAGCTTTCTTT. This encodes CASSSIDRDAEAFF.

J is TRBJ2-6 and V is TRBV5-4, with 9 bases that match TRBD1. Germline CDR1 and CDR2: SGHNT and YYREEE (reference sequence). J lost 2 bases, V lost 2 bases, and 2 bases had no gene match. The CDR3 has 16 amino acids. The CDR3 protein is CASSLQGAAGANVLTF. In DNA, the CDR3 is TGTGCCAGCAGCTTACAGGGGGCAGCTGGGGCCAACGTCCTGACTTTC.